The 22 T cell receptor beta chains below all came from one sample that was sequenced in a study of neoadjuvant anti-PD-1 for oral cavity cancer. The protocol was immunoSEQ multiplex PCR, while the TCRdb copy is restricted to in-frame clones and leaves out a portion. Among 5,500 to 8,000 clones listed, roughly 46% were seen once. The specimen was tumor tissue, collected before nivolumab (anti-PD-1) treatment. These receptor sequences come from a person aged 40 to 85 with oral cavity squamous cell carcinoma.

The chain recombines TRBV6-5 with TRBJ1-5; D is possibly TRBD1 (6 bases). This CDR3 is 14 amino acids long. CDR1 and CDR2 from the germline V gene are MNHEY and SVGAGI. Trimming cost V 2 bases and J 3 bases, with 8 bases left between them. CDR3 amino acids: CASSYRGNNQPQHF. The CDR3 nucleotides read TGTGCCAGCAGTTACAGGGGGAACAATCAGCCCCAGCATTTT.

As concerns this clone: A read error may produce the germline difference seen at one junction end. As DNA, the CDR3 is TGCGCCAGCAGCCAAGATGGGGGGTACGAGCAGTACTTC. Amino acids: CASSQDGGYEQYF. The chain is built from TRBV7-2 and TRBJ2-7, with a possible D match to TRBD2 (6 bases). This CDR3 spans 13 amino acids. Germline CDR1 and CDR2: SGHTA and FQGNSA.

V is TRBV19 and J is TRBJ1-1, with D uncertain. V gave up 3 bases and J gave up 2 bases, with 19 bases separating them. CDR1 is LNHDA, CDR2 SQIVND, per germline (reference sequence). This CDR3 region has 17 residues. The CDR3 sequence is CASSMYSGIGVNTEAFF. The CDR3, as DNA: TGTGCCAGTAGTATGTATTCGGGTATCGGGGTTAACACTGAAGCTTTCTTT.

The chain recombines TRBV7-2 with TRBJ1-5; D is undetermined. The germline V gene encodes CDR1 SGHTA and CDR2 FQGNSA. This CDR3 is 13 amino acids long. Trimming removed 3 bases from V and 0 bases from J, with 3 bases in between. CDR3 in amino acids: CASSLDSNQPQHF. The CDR3 nucleotides read TGTGCCAGCAGCTTGGATAGCAATCAGCCCCAGCATTTT.

The chain recombines TRBV5-1 with TRBJ1-2, with 10 bases aligning to TRBD1. Germline V CDR1 and CDR2: SGHRS, YFSETQ. The CDR3 extends over 18 amino acids. V dropped 1 base and J dropped 8; count of bases not matched to a gene: 17. This CDR3 is CASSLPYSPGTGVRGYTF. The DNA of the CDR3 is TGCGCCAGCAGCTTGCCTTATTCTCCGGGGACAGGGGTGCGCGGCTACACCTTC. Full variable domain (outside the CDR3, taken from reference TRBV5-1 and TRBJ1-2): KAGVTQTPRYLIKTRGQQVTLSCSPISGHRSVSWYQQTPGQGLQFLFEYFSETQRNKGNFPGRFSGRQFSNSRSEMNVSTLELGDSALYLCASSLPYSPGTGVRGYTFGSGTRLTVV.

V and J are TRBV7-9 and TRBJ2-1; 8 bases align to TRBD1. This CDR3 spans 15 amino acids. In germline, CDR1 is SEHNR, CDR2 FQNEAQ (reference sequence). V dropped 2 bases and J dropped 6; count of bases not matched to a gene: 6. The CDR3 region is CASSLRGQASNEQFF. CDR3 sequence (DNA): TGTGCCAGCAGCTTACGGGGACAGGCGAGCAATGAGCAGTTCTTC.

Worth noting for this clone: Other nucleotide sequences in the sample specify the same CDR3. The chain recombines TRBV5-1 with TRBJ2-3, with TRBD2 matching over 7 bases. The J segment lost 1 base and the V segment lost 0 bases, leaving 2 bases of the junction unmatched. The CDR3 is made up of 15 amino acids. CDR1 and CDR2 from the germline V gene are SGHRS and YFSETQ. In DNA, the CDR3 is TGCGCCAGCAGCTTGGGACTAGCTGGCACAGATACGCAGTATTTT. This sequence encodes CASSLGLAGTDTQYF.

This clone was recorded a few times. This sequence joins TRBV7-2 and TRBJ1-1; 7 nucleotides line up with TRBD1. The junction had 4 bases not matched to a gene; V was cut back by 1 base and J by 5 bases. The CDR3 sequence is 14 residues long. Germline lookup yields CDR1 SGHTA and CDR2 FQGNSA. The chain's CDR3 is CASSLEGRGTEAFF. For the CDR3, the DNA is TGTGCCAGCAGCTTAGAAGGCAGGGGGACTGAAGCTTTCTTT.

The V and J genes are TRBV7-8 and TRBJ2-2; D not resolved. V was trimmed by 3 bases and J by 6 bases, leaving 11 bases between them. Germline-derived CDR1 and CDR2 are SGHVS and FQNEAQ. The CDR3 has 14 residues. The CDR3 region has the DNA TGTGCCAGCAGCTTCCGGGCCGCTGCCGGGGAGCTGTTTTTT. This encodes CASSFRAAAGELFF.

The chain combines TRBV7-2 with TRBJ1-1; no reliable D call. The V gene's germline CDR1 is SGHTA and CDR2 FQGNSA. The CDR3 length is 13 residues. Trimming took off 4 bases at V and 1 base at J, with 7 bases between the two ends. This CDR3 reads CASSWAENTEAFF. The CDR3 DNA reads TGTGCCAGCAGCTGGGCAGAGAACACTGAAGCTTTCTTT. The entire variable domain, with the rest obtained from reference TRBV7-2 and TRBJ1-1, is as follows: GAGVSQSPSNKVTEKGKDVELRCDPISGHTALYWYRQSLGQGLEFLIYFQGNSAPDKSGLPSDRFSAERTGGSVSTLTIQRTQQEDSAVYLCASSWAENTEAFFGQGTRLTVV.

This clone was seen more than once but under ten times. The V call is TRBV13, the J call TRBJ2-3, with 7 bases matching TRBD1. This CDR3 is built from 15 residues. The V gene end was trimmed by 6 bases and the J gene end by 4 bases; junction bases not matched to a gene: 10. Germline V gene sequence: CDR1 PRHDT, CDR2 FYEKMQ (reference sequence). DNA for the CDR3: TGTGCCAGCAGAGAGCACAGGGGCTTCGCAGATACGCAGTATTTT. Translation: CASREHRGFADTQYF.

This clone has only a few counts. This chain joins TRBV5-1 and TRBJ2-7; D is undetermined. CDR3 length: 14 residues. CDR1 SGHRS and CDR2 YFSETQ come from the germline V gene. The germline V and J ends were trimmed by 1 base and 1 base, with 9 bases remaining between them. The CDR3 DNA reads TGCGCCAGCAGCTTGAGAGAAAGGTCCTACGAGCAGTACTTC. Translated, it gives CASSLRERSYEQYF.

The chain combines TRBV5-4 with TRBJ2-4; 7 nucleotides line up with TRBD1. The V and J ends lost 6 bases and 4 bases, in that order; junction bases with no gene match: 13. This CDR3 comprises 16 residues. Germline values: CDR1 SGHNT, CDR2 YYREEE (reference sequence). CDR3 in amino acids: CASTPEPGQQKNIQYF. DNA of the CDR3: TGTGCCAGCACCCCCGAACCGGGACAGCAAAAAAACATTCAGTACTTC.

This chain joins TRBV4-3 and TRBJ1-2; the D is unclear. Germline V CDR1 and CDR2: LGHNA, YSLEER. The germline V and J ends were trimmed by 1 base and 4 bases, with 13 bases remaining between them. CDR3 length: 15 amino acids. The CDR3 protein is CASSQVRDLLYGYTF. The CDR3, as DNA: TGCGCCAGCAGCCAAGTACGGGATCTCCTCTATGGCTACACCTTC.

The chain couples TRBV5-8 to TRBJ1-4; TRBD1 agrees at 11 bases. The ends lost 4 bases at V and 5 bases at J; junction bases unmatched: 1. Germline CDR1 is SGHTS and CDR2 is YDEGEE. This CDR3 region has 14 residues. CDR3 in amino acids: CASSRTGGNEKLFF. In nucleotides, the CDR3 is TGTGCCAGCAGCAGGACAGGGGGCAATGAAAAACTGTTTTTT.

About this clone: Germline and junction disagree at one end, which may indicate a read error. The chain has TRBV7-2 and TRBJ1-1; no reliable D call. Germline values: CDR1 SGHTA, CDR2 FQGNSA. The CDR3 extends over 14 amino acids. CDR3 bases: TGCGCCAGCAGCCAAGATCGGGGAGGAACTGAAGCTTTCTTT. This gives the protein CASSQDRGGTEAFF. The whole variable domain, filled in from reference TRBV7-2 and TRBJ1-1, reads GAGVSQSPSNKVTEKGKDVELRCDPISGHTALYWYRQSLGQGLEFLIYFQGNSAPDKSGLPSDRFSAERTGGSVSTLTIQRTQQEDSAVYLCASSQDRGGTEAFFGQGTRLTVV.

J is TRBJ1-2 and V is TRBV5-4; TRBD1 might be the D (5 bases). The CDR3 covers 13 residues. The V end was cut by 0 bases, the J end by 8 bases, with 11 bases between. CDR1 is SGHNT, CDR2 YYREEE, per germline (reference sequence). The chain's CDR3 is CASSLERAGGYTF. The DNA for the CDR3 is TGTGCCAGCAGCTTGGAGAGGGCAGGGGGCTACACCTTC.

The V gene is TRBV7-9, the J gene TRBJ2-5; 11 bases are a match to TRBD2. The germline gives CDR1 SEHNR, CDR2 FQNEAQ (reference sequence). The CDR3 runs to 15 residues. With 5 bases clipped from V and 1 base from J, the junction kept 3 bases outside the gene matches. The DNA of the CDR3 is TGTGCCAGCAGCCGTGGACTAGCGGGCCAAGAGACCCAGTACTTC. Translated, it gives CASSRGLAGQETQYF.

This clone is classed as medium-sized (0.01 to 0.1%). The chain employs TRBV19 and TRBJ2-7, with TRBD1 identical over 9 bases. CDR1 LNHDA and CDR2 SQIVND come from the germline V gene (reference sequence). The CDR3 extends over 15 amino acids. After removal of 5 bases from V and 3 bases from J, the junction contained 8 bases not matched to a gene. CDR3 in DNA: TGTGCCAGTAGTCCACAGGGGGCGCTGGTCTACGAGCAGTACTTC. Its protein product is CASSPQGALVYEQYF. Based on the CDR3 plus reference TRBV19 and TRBJ2-7, the full variable domain is DGGITQSPKYLFRKEGQNVTLSCEQNLNHDAMYWYRQDPGQGLRLIYYSQIVNDFQKGDIAEGYSVSREKKESFPLTVTSAQKNPTAFYLCASSPQGALVYEQYFGPGTRLTVT.

The chain couples TRBV29-1 to TRBJ2-1; D is ambiguous. The V end was cut by 6 bases, the J end by 7 bases, with 13 bases between. The CDR3 is 12 amino acids. Per germline, CDR1 SQVTM and CDR2 ANQGSEA. As DNA, the CDR3 is TGCAGCGTAAGAAGACAATCAAATGAGCAGTTCTTC. Encoded protein: CSVRRQSNEQFF.

The chain has TRBV14 and TRBJ1-2; D unclear. V dropped 0 bases and J dropped 5 bases, with 16 bases sitting between them. The CDR3 is made up of 16 amino acids. Per the germline V gene, CDR1 is SGHDN and CDR2 is FVKESK. The CDR3: CASSQEDTGYYYGYTF. Here the CDR3 DNA reads TGTGCCAGCAGCCAAGAAGACACTGGTTATTATTATGGCTACACCTTC.

This clone is judged medium-sized. The chain uses TRBV5-1 and TRBJ1-4, with D unresolved. With 7 bases removed from V and 7 bases from J, the gap between germline ends came to 20 bases. In germline, CDR1 is SGHRS, CDR2 YFSETQ. The CDR3 has 15 residues. The CDR3 bases are TGCGCCAGCTCCCTTACACCAGATCCAGGTGAAAAACTGTTTTTT. Its translation is CASSLTPDPGEKLFF.